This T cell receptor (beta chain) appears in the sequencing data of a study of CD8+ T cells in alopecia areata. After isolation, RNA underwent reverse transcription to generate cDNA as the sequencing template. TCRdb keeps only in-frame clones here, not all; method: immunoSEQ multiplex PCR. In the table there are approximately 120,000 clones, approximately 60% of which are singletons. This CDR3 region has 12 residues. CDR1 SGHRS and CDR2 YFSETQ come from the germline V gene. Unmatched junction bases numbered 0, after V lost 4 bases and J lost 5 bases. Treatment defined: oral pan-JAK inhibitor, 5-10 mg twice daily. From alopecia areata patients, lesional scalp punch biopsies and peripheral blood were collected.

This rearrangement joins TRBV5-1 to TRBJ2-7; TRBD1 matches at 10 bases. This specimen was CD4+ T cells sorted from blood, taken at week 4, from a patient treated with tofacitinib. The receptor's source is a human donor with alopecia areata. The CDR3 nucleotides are TGCGCCAGCAGCGGACAGGGGGACGAGCAGTACTTC. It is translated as CASSGQGDEQYF.